This is a list of T cell receptor beta chains from one sample in a study of human T cells and chemical hapten exposure. TCRdb re-called the RACE reads with MiXCR, one entry per CDR3 protein. The data hold 300,000 to 350,000 distinct CDR3 sequences, with 6% to 8.5% observed a single time. The specimen comprised whole blood, sampled in connection with sensitization to the hapten diphenylcyclopropenone (DPC). The receptors derive from a woman younger than 35 with alopecia areata. Some clones in this sample may be carry-over from other donors' samples. Each CDR3 is given with its conserved first and last residue. A D gene is named only where the DNA matches it firmly. Where a row states a size, it is once, few, many or the class of an expanded clone; other rows omit it.

V: TRBV12-5; size: few; J: TRBJ2-7; D: TRBD1; CDR3: CASGLAIRTGEPYEQYF; DNA: TGTGCTAGTGGTTTGGCCATCCGGACAGGGGAGCCCTACGAGCAGTACTTC
V: TRBV20-1; size: many; J: TRBJ1-1; D: .; CDR3: CSAKTPGNTEAFF; DNA: TGCAGTGCTAAGACCCCAGGGAACACTGAAGCTTTCTTT
V: TRBV6-5; size: few; J: TRBJ2-2; D: TRBD2; CDR3: CASRPGGGNTGELFF; DNA: TGTGCCAGCAGGCCGGGGGGAGGTAACACCGGGGAGCTGTTTTTT
V: TRBV13; size: few; J: TRBJ2-3; D: .; CDR3: CASRKEGGLGTDTQYF; DNA: TGTGCCAGCAGGAAGGAGGGGGGCTTGGGCACAGATACGCAGTATTTT
V: TRBV18; size: .; J: TRBJ2-1; D: TRBD1; CDR3: CASSVISGTGGNEQFF; DNA: TGTGCCAGCTCAGTAATTTCCGGGACAGGGGGCAACGAGCAGTTCTTC
V: TRBV12-3/TRBV12-4; size: many; J: TRBJ2-3; D: TRBD2; CDR3: CASRTSLSTDTQYF; DNA: TGTGCCAGCAGGACTAGCCTCAGCACAGATACGCAGTATTTT
V: TRBV15; size: few; J: TRBJ1-1; D: .; CDR3: CATSSGGGPQNTEAFF; DNA: TGTGCCACCAGCAGTGGGGGCGGACCCCAGAACACTGAAGCTTTCTTT
V: TRBV20-1; size: .; J: TRBJ1-1; D: TRBD1; CDR3: CSAPGQGRTEAFF; DNA: TGCAGTGCCCCCGGACAGGGAAGGACTGAAGCTTTCTTT
V: TRBV6-2/TRBV6-3; size: many; J: TRBJ1-5; D: .; CDR3: CASSLFGGERRLRSNQPQHF; DNA: TGTGCCAGCAGCCTATTCGGGGGCGAAAGGCGGTTGCGGAGCAATCAGCCCCAGCATTTT
V: TRBV7-9; size: many; J: TRBJ2-1; D: .; CDR3: CASSLEAINEQFF; DNA: TGTGCCAGCAGCTTAGAAGCCATCAATGAGCAGTTCTTC
V: TRBV27; size: many; J: TRBJ2-3; D: .; CDR3: CASTNGGRGTDTQYF; DNA: TGTGCCAGCACCAACGGGGGCCGCGGCACAGATACGCAGTATTTT
V: TRBV3-1; size: few; J: TRBJ2-5; D: .; CDR3: CASSPTRIETQYF; DNA: TGTGCCAGCAGCCCGACCCGTATAGAGACCCAGTACTTC
V: TRBV7-8; size: .; J: TRBJ2-7; D: .; CDR3: CASSARVGEQYF; DNA: TGTGCCAGCAGCGCAAGGGTCGGCGAGCAGTACTTC
V: TRBV5-1; size: .; J: TRBJ2-2; D: .; CDR3: CASKAPGGQTTGELFF; DNA: TGCGCCAGCAAAGCCCCCGGGGGCCAAACTACCGGGGAGCTGTTTTTT
V: TRBV6-1; size: .; J: TRBJ1-4; D: .; CDR3: CASSKGSATNEKLFF; DNA: TGTGCCAGCAGTAAAGGATCTGCAACTAATGAAAAACTGTTTTTT
V: TRBV20-1; size: .; J: TRBJ2-7; D: TRBD1; CDR3: CSAPLQGTNSYEQYF; DNA: TGCAGTGCCCCCCTACAGGGGACCAACTCCTACGAGCAGTACTTC
V: TRBV11-1; size: few; J: TRBJ1-2; D: .; CDR3: CASSASREGGYTF; DNA: TGTGCCAGCAGCGCAAGCCGAGAGGGCGGCTACACCTTC
V: TRBV4-1; size: few; J: TRBJ2-7; D: .; CDR3: CASSQDRWGSSSYEQYF; DNA: TGCGCCAGCAGCCAAGATAGGTGGGGCAGTAGCTCCTACGAGCAGTACTTC
V: TRBV9; size: few; J: TRBJ1-1; D: TRBD1; CDR3: CASSVEGAAWVRAEAFF; DNA: TGTGCCAGCAGCGTAGAGGGGGCGGCCTGGGTACGGGCTGAAGCTTTCTTT
V: TRBV4-1; size: few; J: TRBJ1-4; D: .; CDR3: CASSQGNGHNEKLFF; DNA: TGCGCCAGCAGCCAAGGCAACGGTCATAATGAAAAACTGTTTTTT
V: TRBV7-2; size: .; J: TRBJ1-5; D: .; CDR3: CASSAQGFSNQPQHF; DNA: TGTGCCAGCAGCGCGCAGGGATTTAGCAATCAGCCCCAGCATTTT
V: TRBV15; size: many; J: TRBJ2-3; D: TRBD2; CDR3: CATRDGLAGSTDTQYF; DNA: TGTGCCACCCGGGACGGACTAGCGGGGTCCACAGATACGCAGTATTTT